The 11 T cell receptor beta chains given below trace back to one sample, sequenced in a study of T cells after yellow fever vaccination. MiXCR was run by TCRdb on the 5' RACE reads, yielding one entry per CDR3 protein. Among hundreds of thousands of distinct CDR3 sequences, roughly 8.7% were seen once, and the ten largest hold more than 15%. This specimen consisted of PBMCs, obtained on the day of the first yellow fever vaccination. Receptors were obtained from a man in his late teens or twenties who received the YFV17D yellow fever vaccine.

J is TRBJ1-5 and V is TRBV9; D is possibly TRBD1 (5 bases). V lost 2 bases and J lost 0, with 9 bases in between. Germline CDR1 is SGDLS and CDR2 is YYNGEE. The CDR3 is made up of 15 amino acids. CDR3 residues: CASSVGGSSNQPQHF. The CDR3 DNA reads TGTGCCAGCAGCGTCGGGGGAAGTAGCAATCAGCCCCAGCATTTT.

The chain has TRBV5-1 and TRBJ2-3; 8 nucleotides agree with TRBD1. Per germline, CDR1 SGHRS and CDR2 YFSETQ. This CDR3 has 15 amino acids. V shed 4 bases, J shed 2 bases, and the junction held 6 bases outside the gene matches. For the CDR3, the DNA is TGCGCCAGCAGCCTGGACAGGGCCGACACAGATACGCAGTATTTT. This sequence encodes CASSLDRADTDTQYF.

The chain is built from TRBV24-1 and TRBJ1-5, with 8 nucleotides matching TRBD1. The length of the CDR3 is 16 residues. Germline V lookup: CDR1 KGHDR, CDR2 SFDVKD. V was clipped by 3 bases and J by 6 bases; unmatched bases: 9. In nucleotides, the CDR3 is TGTGCCACCAGTGATGGACGACAGGGGTCCGTTCAGCCCCAGCATTTT. Translation: CATSDGRQGSVQPQHF.

CDR3 nucleotides: TGTGCCAGCAGCTGGGACAGGGTCTTTCCCTACGAGCAGTACTTC. Translating gives CASSWDRVFPYEQYF. The rearrangement uses TRBV7-9 and TRBJ2-7; 9 bases fit TRBD1. J lost 2 bases, V lost 4 bases, and 6 bases had no gene match. Germline V gene data show CDR1 as SEHNR and CDR2 as FQNEAQ (reference sequence). CDR3 length: 15 residues.

This clonotype has just a few counts. The genes are TRBV2 and TRBJ2-1, with D perhaps TRBD1 or TRBD2 (5 bases each). Per germline, CDR1 SNHLY and CDR2 FYNNEI. Trimming took 3 bases from V and 7 from J, leaving 22 bases between them. The CDR3 runs 17 residues. DNA for the CDR3: TGTGCCAGCAGTGACTTGAGGGCCAGGGCGGAGACTAATGAGCAGTTCTTC. Protein product: CASSDLRARAETNEQFF. Looking up the rest from reference TRBV2 and TRBJ2-1 gives the full variable domain: EPEVTQTPSHQVTQMGQEVILRCVPISNHLYFYWYRQILGQKVEFLVSFYNNEISEKSEIFDDQFSVERPDGSNFTLKIRSTKLEDSAMYFCASSDLRARAETNEQFFGPGTRLTVL.

The chain's CDR3 is CASSPQILAPSRTDTQYF. The CDR3 DNA follows: TGCGCCAGCAGCCCCCAGATTCTAGCGCCAAGCCGCACAGATACGCAGTATTTT. The V call is TRBV4-3, the J call TRBJ2-3; tentatively, D is TRBD2 (6 bases). CDR3 length: 18 residues. Trimming removed 4 bases from V and 1 base from J, with 21 bases in between. Germline V gene lookup returns CDR1 LGHNA and CDR2 YSLEER.

V usage is TRBV6-2 or TRBV6-3 and J usage is TRBJ2-7; TRBD1 matches at 7 bases. The trim removed 2 bases at V and 3 bases at J, leaving 10 bases unmatched. This CDR3 has 16 residues. The germline gives CDR1 MNHEY, CDR2 SVGEGT. CDR3 in amino acids: CASSYNPGQIGYEQYV. CDR3 bases: TGTGCCAGCAGTTACAACCCGGGACAGATCGGCTACGAGCAGTACGTC.

J is TRBJ2-1 and V is TRBV28, with 10 bases fitting TRBD2. CDR1 and CDR2 (germline): MDHEN, SYDVKM. CDR3 size: 14 residues. The J segment lost 4 bases and the V segment lost 11 bases, leaving 8 bases of the junction unmatched. The CDR3 region has the DNA TGTGCCCAAGGGGAGCGGGGGGGATACAATGAGCAGTTCTTC. It is translated as CAQGERGGYNEQFF.

In this sample, this clonotype turned up a few times. This chain links TRBV9 with TRBJ2-3, with D perhaps TRBD1 (5 bases). The CDR3 is 17 residues long. Germline values: CDR1 SGDLS, CDR2 YYNGEE. V lost 4 bases, J lost 2 bases, and 20 bases lay in between. The CDR3 loop is CASSSQWTIQDTDTQYF. The DNA for the CDR3 is TGTGCCAGCAGCTCCCAGTGGACCATACAGGACACAGATACGCAGTATTTT.

This rearrangement joins TRBV20-1 to TRBJ1-4, with 8 bases that match TRBD1. Germline CDR1 and CDR2: DFQATT and SNEGSKA (reference sequence). The CDR3 has 16 residues. V was pared by 8 bases and J by 5 bases, with 16 bases of the junction left unmatched. This CDR3 is CSPRTGRVLGNEKLFF. Written as DNA, the CDR3 is TGCAGTCCACGGACAGGGAGGGTGCTGGGGAATGAAAAACTGTTTTTT.

The chain employs TRBV20-1 and TRBJ2-4; 7 nucleotides agree with TRBD2. This CDR3 has 14 amino acids. CDR1 DFQATT and CDR2 SNEGSKA come from the germline V gene (reference sequence). V lost 4 bases, J lost 4 bases, and 7 bases stayed unmatched. The CDR3 sequence is CSAKLAKGKNIQYF. The CDR3 DNA sequence: TGCAGTGCTAAACTAGCGAAAGGAAAAAACATTCAGTACTTC.